The sequence of this T cell receptor (beta chain) was determined in a study of immune aging and cytomegalovirus after organ transplant (dated by TCRdb to the early 2020s). Regarding the study in general: Every transplant recipient was given three-drug immunosuppression consisting of prednisone, tacrolimus, and mycophenolate. Overall results and qualifications from the work: Aged-phenotype cells increased post-transplant regardless of clone size, earlier in large clones (days 200-264) than small clones, following viremia. TEMRA cells made up a larger share of large clones, and the seven largest clones (1904 cells) gained aged and TEMRA cells while losing TCM cells. Since the sequencing data did not include a CD57 measurement, a conservative gene-based definition of aging was used in its place.

This clonotype was counted many times. The target of this receptor is not known. Nothing much larger sits one base from this clone, and base qualities are not available. Taken from cysteine to phenylalanine, the CDR3 has 12 residues. Kept here is only the CDR3 DNA, which spans 36 bases and is read in frame from base 1. The germline V gene encodes CDR1 MDHEN and CDR2 SYDVKM. V trim: 11 bases; J trim: 6 bases; unmatched bases: 8. Library creation used single-cell sequencing. The listed sequencing device is Illumina NovaSeq 6000. For cell capture and library preparation, the team used the BD Rhapsody Targeted mRNA and AbSeq Reagent Kit in a microwell format. The libraries included TCR, sample tags, AbSeq, and targeted mRNA drawn from the Human T-Cell Expression Panel together with custom TOX and TOX2 primers. Libraries were sequenced on an Illumina NovaSeq. The authors' analysis ran thus. The analysis covered 9,000 to 13,000 cells in total, of which roughly 7,000 were CD8 T cells and 4494 were CD8 T cells with an identifiable TCR CDR3. The BD Rhapsody Targeted Analysis Pipeline, including V(D)J processing, was run on the Seven Bridges Genomics platform to process the raw data. SeqGeq 1.6.0 was used for quality control, Sample Tag demultiplexing with Lex-BDSMK, clone identification with VDJ Explorer, and Seurat clustering. A clone was considered non-expanded if it made up <1% of CD8 T cells, and considered a clonal expansion if it made up >2.5% of the sample. Through fastp at Q25 and MiXCR, TCRdb rebuilt clones from the public reads, retaining in-frame beta chains. Identical CDR3 proteins give one entry, which carries the most common genes and DNA. These V and J calls are TCRdb output, not the study's own analysis. The table for this sample lists 20,000 to 25,000 distinct CDR3 sequences; about a third of them were counted only once. The ten largest clonotypes hold about 25% of the sample.

The sample's time point, from its label and the paper: five sample-tagged time points from pre-transplant (day -1) to day 368 post-transplant, pooled. Thawed PBMC were stimulated for over 10 hours with a CMV IE-1 overlapping peptide library without transport inhibitors. After thawing, cells rested overnight before stimulation in R10 medium with CD28/CD49d costimulation. The IE-1 peptide library was made up of 15-amino-acid peptides with 11-amino-acid overlaps. Each time point was barcoded using BD Single-Cell Multiplexing Kit Sample Tags, after which the barcoded samples were pooled and stained with oligo-conjugated anti-CD45RA plus sorting antibodies. A BD FACSAria III was used to sort CMV-responsive CD8+CD137+ and CD4+CD154+ T cells at 4-way purity. Blood samples were drawn into EDTA vacutainers and processed by Ficoll gradient within 1-24 hours.

The rearranged chain carries TRBV28 and TRBJ2-7; 9 central nucleotides agree with TRBD1. Sample: CMV peptide-activated CD4+ and CD8+ T cells sorted from blood, taken at five time points, pooled. The cell subset or site label for this specimen denotes: sorted CD8+CD137+ and CD4+CD154+ T cells after 11 to 12 h CMV IE-1 peptide stimulation. The receptor's source is a female donor who had a heart transplant and CMV viremia. The CDR3 amino acid sequence is: CAVQGARIEQYF. The nucleotide sequence reads TGTGCCGTACAGGGGGCGCGGATCGAGCAGTACTTC.